This T cell receptor beta chain stems from a study of T cells in Graves' hyperthyroidism and ophthalmopathy (dated by TCRdb to 2018 to 2020). As for the study more broadly: Peripheral blood was sampled at the time of initial diagnosis, prior to any treatment. To identify distinguishing TCR V-J signatures, a discovery cohort of some 100 patients was used, comprising approximately 40 with Graves' ophthalmopathy and approximately 58 with stable Graves' hyperthyroidism. Whether ophthalmopathy could be predicted prospectively was tested in an independent validation cohort made up of under 20 hyperthyroidism patients plus 17 patients who later progressed to ophthalmopathy. The roughly 90 discovery patients were divided at random into training and test sets in a 7:3 ratio. In about 6 Graves' hyperthyroidism patients, the study also compared T-cell repertoires from thyroid tissue with T-cell repertoires from blood. After sampling, hyperthyroidism patients received methimazole starting at 30 mg daily, and ophthalmopathy patients received high-dose intravenous methylprednisolone. TCR Vbeta CDR3 sequencing of roughly 140 peripheral blood samples (approximately 44 ophthalmopathy, 75 or so hyperthyroidism and approximately 17 progressor patients) is reported in the paper. Overall study outcomes, separate from this receptor: During validation, the model predicted progression to ophthalmopathy a median of roughly 7.1 months ahead of onset, with approximately 70% sensitivity and 72.22% specificity. No statistical method was used to set the sample size in advance, and investigators knew the group allocation. Ophthalmopathy was separated from stable hyperthyroidism by a 13 V-J signature model, with around 88% sensitivity and 81% to 82% specificity obtained in cross-validation and 80%/75% obtained in testing. Most expanded thyroid clonotypes (frequency above 0.001) were also detected in blood, suggesting blood repertoires may reflect thyroid immune responses.

Here V drops 4 bases and J drops 4 bases, and the junction holds 13 bases not matched to any gene. The cysteine opens and the phenylalanine closes a CDR3 of 17 amino acids. Kept here is only the CDR3 DNA, which spans 51 bases and is read in frame from base 1. CDR1 and CDR2 were assigned from the germline V gene as SQVTM and ANQGSEA. A remark on this clonotype: Its antigen is still unknown. One base away there is no much larger clone; base qualities are not given.

The TCR beta CDR3 regions were amplified from RNA transcripts. The TCR CDR3 was subjected to a first round of RT-PCR using the HTBI primer set and the Qiagen OneStep RT-PCR kit. Libraries were constructed in a second round of multiplex PCR, after which size selection and purification were performed. Sequencing of the libraries was done on an Illumina HiSeq2000 using paired-end 100 bp reads. The authors' pipeline ran thus. SOAPnuke was used to process the raw data, throwing out any read that contained adapters or uncalled bases, had a mean Phred below 15, or lacked an exact constant-primer or identifier match. COPE v1.2.5 was used to merge high-quality paired reads, and clonotypes were defined as unique nucleotide sequences. MiTCR v1.1 was used to align the clonotypes against IMGT TRBV, TRBD and TRBJ reference segments. Only V-J combinations with frequency above 0.0001, covering about 99% of repertoires, were analysed. The TCS score was defined as F50 (clonal expansion) divided by E x V (chaos), with BLOSUM62-based TCRdist calculated between CDR3 peptides within each V-J. Welch's t-statistics and random forest reduced 500 to 550 V-J features to roughly 13, which were used in a naive Bayes classifier (R e1071). TCRdb reanalyzed the raw reads on its own, using fastp at Q25 for trimming and MiXCR for clone calling, and kept in-frame beta chains. Rows with a matching CDR3 protein are joined into one entry that keeps the most common DNA and genes. These V and J calls rely on TCRdb rather than the paper's analysis. The table for this sample lists 380,000 or so distinct CDR3 sequences; less than 15% of them were counted only once. Less than 25% of the sample goes to the ten largest clones.

Hyperthyroidism patients were newly diagnosed, with disease duration under 2 months, and aged 18 to 65 years. The study excluded patients with uncontrolled infections, other autoimmune diseases, pregnancy or lactation. Diagnoses were based on clinical symptoms, serum thyroxine and TRAb, thyroid ultrasound and orbital computed tomography. Blood from progressor patients was drawn when they were first diagnosed with hyperthyroidism, before any ophthalmopathy symptoms appeared. Ficoll-Paque density gradient centrifugation was used to isolate PBMCs from approximately 11 ml of fresh peripheral blood. Progressor patients were defined as those initially diagnosed with Graves' hyperthyroidism in whom ophthalmopathy developed during follow-up. Total RNA was extracted with Trizol reagent, and quality was checked on an Agilent 2100 Bioanalyzer.

The sequence derives from a man aged 25 to 45 with Graves' hyperthyroidism that later progressed to Graves' ophthalmopathy. In this chain, TRBV29-1 is recombined with TRBJ1-5; 10 junctional bases match TRBD1. The sample was blood. In nucleotides, the sequence is TGCAGCGTTGCCGTAGTCGGGACAGGGGCTGAGAATCAGCCCCAGCATTTT. Its protein product is CSVAVVGTGAENQPQHF.